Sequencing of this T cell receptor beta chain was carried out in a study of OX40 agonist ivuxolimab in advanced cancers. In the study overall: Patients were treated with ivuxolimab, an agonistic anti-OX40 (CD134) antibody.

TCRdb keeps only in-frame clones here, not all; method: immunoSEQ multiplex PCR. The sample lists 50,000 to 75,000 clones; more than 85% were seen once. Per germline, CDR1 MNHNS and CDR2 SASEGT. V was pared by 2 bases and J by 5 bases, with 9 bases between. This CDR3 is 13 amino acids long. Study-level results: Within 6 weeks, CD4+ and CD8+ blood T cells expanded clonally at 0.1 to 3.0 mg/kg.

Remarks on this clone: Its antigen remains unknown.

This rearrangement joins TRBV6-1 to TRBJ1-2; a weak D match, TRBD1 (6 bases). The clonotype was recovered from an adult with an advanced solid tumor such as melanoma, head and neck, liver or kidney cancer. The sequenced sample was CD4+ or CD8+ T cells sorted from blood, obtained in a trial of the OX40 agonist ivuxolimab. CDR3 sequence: CASSERTAYGYTF. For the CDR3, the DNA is TGTGCCAGCAGTGAAAGGACAGCTTATGGCTACACCTTC.